This is a list of T cell receptor beta chains from one sample in a study of patients and donors after allogeneic stem cell transplantation. TCRdb re-called the RT-PCR reads through MiXCR, storing one row per CDR3 protein. The sample gives 100,000 to 120,000 distinct CDR3 sequences, roughly 35% of which show up once; around 27% is in the top ten. Sequenced material: blood, either unsorted or a sorted T cell fraction (not recorded which). These receptor sequences come from a human donor who was either an allogeneic HSCT recipient or a stem cell or donor lymphocyte infusion donor (not recorded which). It is not recorded whose cells these are; they may come from a transplant donor. Each CDR3 is given with its conserved first and last residue. Fields, in order: D gene, V gene, J gene, clone size, CDR3 DNA, CDR3 protein. D genes are given only for firm matches. Size values are once, few and many counts, or a class for expanded clones, and some rows have none.

d_call: .
v_call: TRBV7-9
j_call: TRBJ1-1
clone_size: .
cdr3_nt: TGTGCCAGCAGCTTAGTATCGGCCTTAACCTGGGAACGGGATGAAGCTTTCTTT
cdr3_aa: CASSLVSALTWERDEAFF

d_call: .
v_call: TRBV19
j_call: TRBJ2-1
clone_size: few
cdr3_nt: TGTGCCAGTAGTATGGCAGGGAGCTCCTACAATGAGCAGTTCTTC
cdr3_aa: CASSMAGSSYNEQFF

d_call: .
v_call: TRBV7-6
j_call: TRBJ2-5
clone_size: .
cdr3_nt: TGTGCCAGCAGCTTAATAGTTATGGAGACCCAGTACTTC
cdr3_aa: CASSLIVMETQYF

d_call: TRBD1
v_call: TRBV7-2
j_call: TRBJ2-1
clone_size: few
cdr3_nt: TGTGCCAGCAGCTTACCCACAGGGGCCTCCTACAATGAGCAGTTCTTC
cdr3_aa: CASSLPTGASYNEQFF

d_call: .
v_call: TRBV30
j_call: TRBJ2-1
clone_size: .
cdr3_nt: TGTGCCTGGAGGAGGCACAATGAGCAGTTCTTC
cdr3_aa: CAWRRHNEQFF

d_call: .
v_call: TRBV29-1
j_call: TRBJ1-1
clone_size: few
cdr3_nt: TGCAGCGTTCGGGCCCTCACTGAAGCTTTCTTT
cdr3_aa: CSVRALTEAFF

d_call: .
v_call: TRBV20-1
j_call: TRBJ1-1
clone_size: many
cdr3_nt: TGCAGTGCTAGCGGGGGGATGGCTGAAGCTTTCTTT
cdr3_aa: CSASGGMAEAFF

d_call: .
v_call: TRBV7-2
j_call: TRBJ1-2
clone_size: .
cdr3_nt: TGTGCCAGCAGCTTAGTTCCAACCCCCTATGGCTACACCTTC
cdr3_aa: CASSLVPTPYGYTF

d_call: .
v_call: TRBV4-3
j_call: TRBJ1-2
clone_size: few
cdr3_nt: TGCGCCAGCAGCCAAGGGCCACAGGGAAAAGCTAACTATGGCTACACCTTC
cdr3_aa: CASSQGPQGKANYGYTF

d_call: .
v_call: TRBV5-5
j_call: TRBJ1-1
clone_size: few
cdr3_nt: TGTGCCAGCAGCGATCTGCTTCAAGCTCCAGCTTTCTTT
cdr3_aa: CASSDLLQAPAFF

d_call: TRBD2
v_call: TRBV11-1
j_call: TRBJ2-1
clone_size: .
cdr3_nt: TGTGCCAGCGGGGGGGTTCCTAGCTCCTACAATGAGCAGTTCTTC
cdr3_aa: CASGGVPSSYNEQFF

d_call: TRBD2
v_call: TRBV29-1
j_call: TRBJ2-1
clone_size: .
cdr3_nt: TGCAGCGTCTTAGCGGGAGCTCCCTACAATGAGCAGTTCTTC
cdr3_aa: CSVLAGAPYNEQFF

d_call: .
v_call: TRBV15
j_call: TRBJ2-4
clone_size: .
cdr3_nt: TGTGCCACCAGCAGGGCTACCGACATCTATCAGTACTTC
cdr3_aa: CATSRATDIYQYF

d_call: TRBD1
v_call: TRBV27
j_call: TRBJ1-5
clone_size: few
cdr3_nt: TGTGCCAGCAGTCGCCAGGGACAGATAACCCTTAAGCCCCAGCATTTT
cdr3_aa: CASSRQGQITLKPQHF

d_call: .
v_call: TRBV6-2/TRBV6-3
j_call: TRBJ1-1
clone_size: few
cdr3_nt: TGTGCCAGCAGTTACTTCAACCCTCCAAACACTGAAGCTTTCTTT
cdr3_aa: CASSYFNPPNTEAFF

d_call: .
v_call: TRBV3-1
j_call: TRBJ1-2
clone_size: few
cdr3_nt: TGTGCCAGCAGCCAAATGGGTGGTGGCTACACCTTC
cdr3_aa: CASSQMGGGYTF

d_call: TRBD1
v_call: TRBV6-5
j_call: TRBJ1-5
clone_size: .
cdr3_nt: TGTGCCAGCAGTACGGGACAGGGGAAGAATCAGCCCCAGCATTTT
cdr3_aa: CASSTGQGKNQPQHF

d_call: .
v_call: TRBV20-1
j_call: TRBJ1-5
clone_size: .
cdr3_nt: TGCAGTGTAAACCAGGGAAATCAGCCCCAGCATTTT
cdr3_aa: CSVNQGNQPQHF

d_call: TRBD2
v_call: TRBV6-2/TRBV6-3
j_call: TRBJ2-3
clone_size: .
cdr3_nt: TGTGCCAGCAGTTCTAGCGGGAGGAGGGGGAATACGCAGTATTTT
cdr3_aa: CASSSSGRRGNTQYF

d_call: TRBD2
v_call: TRBV7-2
j_call: TRBJ2-7
clone_size: .
cdr3_nt: TGTGCCAGCAGCCGGACTAGCGGGAATTACGAGCAGTACTTC
cdr3_aa: CASSRTSGNYEQYF

d_call: TRBD1
v_call: TRBV12-3/TRBV12-4
j_call: TRBJ1-6
clone_size: many
cdr3_nt: TGTGCCAGCAGTCGGACAGGGAATTCACCCCTCCACTTT
cdr3_aa: CASSRTGNSPLHF

d_call: .
v_call: TRBV20-1
j_call: TRBJ2-7
clone_size: .
cdr3_nt: TGCAGTGCTAAAGACCCGCAGCCCCCTAGGTATGAGCAGTACTTC
cdr3_aa: CSAKDPQPPRYEQYF

d_call: TRBD1
v_call: TRBV30
j_call: TRBJ2-1
clone_size: .
cdr3_nt: TGTGCCTGGAGTGTACGAGGGGGCAGCCCGCCTCGTGAGCAGTTCTTC
cdr3_aa: CAWSVRGGSPPREQFF

d_call: .
v_call: TRBV6-2/TRBV6-3
j_call: TRBJ1-5
clone_size: .
cdr3_nt: TGTGCCAGCAGTTTCCCAGGAGCTCATCAGCCCCAGCATTTT
cdr3_aa: CASSFPGAHQPQHF

d_call: .
v_call: TRBV11-3
j_call: TRBJ2-2
clone_size: .
cdr3_nt: TGTGCCAGCAGCTTATCAAGCGCCTCAACCGGGGAGCTGTTTTTT
cdr3_aa: CASSLSSASTGELFF

d_call: .
v_call: TRBV5-6
j_call: TRBJ1-5
clone_size: .
cdr3_nt: TGTGCCAGCAGCAGGGGACTGTTCAATCAGCCCCAGCATTTT
cdr3_aa: CASSRGLFNQPQHF

d_call: .
v_call: TRBV7-2
j_call: TRBJ1-2
clone_size: many
cdr3_nt: TGTGCCAGCAGCTTAGACAGGCTGGGTCATGGCTACACCTTC
cdr3_aa: CASSLDRLGHGYTF

d_call: .
v_call: TRBV20-1
j_call: TRBJ1-5
clone_size: few
cdr3_nt: TGCAGTGCTAGATCCGGGTTTCAGCCCCAGCATTTT
cdr3_aa: CSARSGFQPQHF

d_call: .
v_call: TRBV7-3
j_call: TRBJ2-1
clone_size: few
cdr3_nt: TGTGCCAGCAGCTTGACGGGCAATGAGCAGTTCTTC
cdr3_aa: CASSLTGNEQFF

d_call: TRBD2
v_call: TRBV12-3/TRBV12-4
j_call: TRBJ2-1
clone_size: .
cdr3_nt: TGTGCCAGCAGTCCCACTAGCGGCAACAATGAGCAGTTCTTC
cdr3_aa: CASSPTSGNNEQFF

d_call: .
v_call: TRBV12-3/TRBV12-4
j_call: TRBJ2-3
clone_size: .
cdr3_nt: TGTGCCAGCAGTTTAGAGCCGGGACTCCAGGCAGATACGCAGTATTTT
cdr3_aa: CASSLEPGLQADTQYF

d_call: .
v_call: TRBV9
j_call: TRBJ2-2
clone_size: .
cdr3_nt: TGTGCCAGCAGCGTATCGGACATTTCGAACACCGGGGAGCTGTTTTTT
cdr3_aa: CASSVSDISNTGELFF

d_call: .
v_call: TRBV21-1
j_call: TRBJ2-7
clone_size: few
cdr3_nt: TGTGCCAGCAGCAAAGATAAGGTTAGCTCTGGGGAGCAGTACTTC
cdr3_aa: CASSKDKVSSGEQYF

d_call: .
v_call: TRBV6-6
j_call: TRBJ2-7
clone_size: .
cdr3_nt: TGTGCCAGCAGTTACTCGTTGCAGGGGAGGGTCTACGAGCAGTACTTC
cdr3_aa: CASSYSLQGRVYEQYF

d_call: TRBD1
v_call: TRBV6-2/TRBV6-3
j_call: TRBJ1-5
clone_size: few
cdr3_nt: TGTGCCAGCAGATTGGGACAGGGTGGACAGCCCCAGCATTTT
cdr3_aa: CASRLGQGGQPQHF

d_call: TRBD1
v_call: TRBV5-1
j_call: TRBJ2-7
clone_size: .
cdr3_nt: TGCGCCAGCCTCCCACTACAGGGGGATATGGGCGAGCAGTACTTC
cdr3_aa: CASLPLQGDMGEQYF

d_call: .
v_call: TRBV5-1
j_call: TRBJ2-5
clone_size: .
cdr3_nt: TGCGCCAGCGCGGCGTACCAAGAGACCCAGTACTTC
cdr3_aa: CASAAYQETQYF

d_call: .
v_call: TRBV4-2
j_call: TRBJ2-1
clone_size: .
cdr3_nt: TGTGCCAGCAGCCAAGTAGTCCGATCGGGCGCCTACTACAATGAGCAGTTCTTC
cdr3_aa: CASSQVVRSGAYYNEQFF

d_call: TRBD1
v_call: TRBV7-8
j_call: TRBJ1-1
clone_size: .
cdr3_nt: TGTGCCAGCAGTCCACAGGGGTTCAACACTGAAGCTTTCTTT
cdr3_aa: CASSPQGFNTEAFF

d_call: .
v_call: TRBV20-1
j_call: TRBJ1-5
clone_size: many
cdr3_nt: TGCAGTGCCAGGACAGATAGCAATCAGCCCCAGCATTTT
cdr3_aa: CSARTDSNQPQHF

d_call: .
v_call: TRBV6-6
j_call: TRBJ2-1
clone_size: .
cdr3_nt: TGTGCCAGCAGAGTCCTCCACAATGAGCAGTTCTTC
cdr3_aa: CASRVLHNEQFF

d_call: .
v_call: TRBV5-1
j_call: TRBJ1-1
clone_size: many
cdr3_nt: TGCGCCAGCGCGGAGGGTCCCTTGAACACTGAAGCTTTCTTT
cdr3_aa: CASAEGPLNTEAFF

d_call: .
v_call: TRBV25-1
j_call: TRBJ1-5
clone_size: many
cdr3_nt: TGTGCCAGCACTCCCAAGATAGGGAGAGGGGCTAATCAGCCCCAGCATTTT
cdr3_aa: CASTPKIGRGANQPQHF

d_call: .
v_call: TRBV7-2
j_call: TRBJ2-1
clone_size: few
cdr3_nt: TGTGCCAGCAGCCGCTCGGGGATTGAGCAGTTCTTC
cdr3_aa: CASSRSGIEQFF

d_call: .
v_call: TRBV5-5
j_call: TRBJ2-1
clone_size: .
cdr3_nt: TGTGCCAGCCACAGACCACGTCCCGATGAGCAGTTCTTC
cdr3_aa: CASHRPRPDEQFF

d_call: TRBD2
v_call: TRBV7-9
j_call: TRBJ2-2
clone_size: .
cdr3_nt: TGTGCCAGCGCTGGGGAGGGTGCCACCGGGGAGCTGTTTTTT
cdr3_aa: CASAGEGATGELFF

d_call: .
v_call: TRBV6-5
j_call: TRBJ1-1
clone_size: many
cdr3_nt: TGTGCCAGCAGGAGCGACTTTGAAGCTTTCTTT
cdr3_aa: CASRSDFEAFF

d_call: .
v_call: TRBV21-1
j_call: TRBJ2-7
clone_size: .
cdr3_nt: TGTGCCAGCAGCAAACAGCGAAACTCCTACGAGCAGTACTTC
cdr3_aa: CASSKQRNSYEQYF

d_call: .
v_call: TRBV29-1
j_call: TRBJ1-1
clone_size: few
cdr3_nt: TGCAGCGTGGGGCGTGGACGGACTGAAGCTTTCTTT
cdr3_aa: CSVGRGRTEAFF

d_call: .
v_call: TRBV6-5
j_call: TRBJ1-6
clone_size: many
cdr3_nt: TGTGCCAGCAGTTACTCAGGGAATTCACCCCTCCACTTT
cdr3_aa: CASSYSGNSPLHF

d_call: .
v_call: TRBV29-1
j_call: TRBJ2-5
clone_size: few
cdr3_nt: TGCAGCTGCCGACAGTTCCAAGAGACCCAGTACTTC
cdr3_aa: CSCRQFQETQYF

d_call: TRBD1
v_call: TRBV5-1
j_call: TRBJ2-4
clone_size: few
cdr3_nt: TGCGCCAGCAGCTTGGGAGGGGGCTACTCCAAAAACATTCAGTACTTC
cdr3_aa: CASSLGGGYSKNIQYF

d_call: .
v_call: TRBV20-1
j_call: TRBJ1-1
clone_size: .
cdr3_nt: TGCAGTGCACTAGACAGGTACACTGAAGCTTTCTTT
cdr3_aa: CSALDRYTEAFF

d_call: .
v_call: TRBV20-1
j_call: TRBJ1-3
clone_size: .
cdr3_nt: TGCAGTGCTAGAGCCGGGGGTATGGGCTCTGGAAACACCATATATTTT
cdr3_aa: CSARAGGMGSGNTIYF

d_call: .
v_call: TRBV5-5
j_call: TRBJ1-5
clone_size: .
cdr3_nt: TGTGCCAGCAGCTTCGGGGGAGGTGCGCAGCCCCAGCATTTT
cdr3_aa: CASSFGGGAQPQHF

d_call: .
v_call: TRBV27
j_call: TRBJ1-6
clone_size: few
cdr3_nt: TGTGCCAGCAGTACCACAGGGAGTAATTCCTATAATTCACCCCTCCACTTT
cdr3_aa: CASSTTGSNSYNSPLHF

d_call: TRBD2
v_call: TRBV7-9
j_call: TRBJ2-1
clone_size: few
cdr3_nt: TGTGCCAGCAGCTTTGGGACTAATGGTGAGCAGTTCTTC
cdr3_aa: CASSFGTNGEQFF